These 16 T cell receptor beta chains came from one sample sequenced in a study of Tregs in tolerant kidney transplant recipients. TCRdb keeps only in-frame clones here, not all; method: immunoSEQ multiplex PCR. The data hold about 83,000 clones, with nearly 98% observed a single time. The sequencing used CD4+ T cells from blood, collected before the transplant. The receptors stem from a human donor who received a combined kidney and bone marrow transplant.

This clone appeared once. The CDR3 loop is CASSPRQGSTGELFF. CDR3 DNA sequence: TGTGCCAGCAGCCCTCGCCAGGGATCGACCGGGGAGCTGTTTTTT. V and J are TRBV11-3 and TRBJ2-2; weak D call: TRBD1 (5 bases). Germline V lookup: CDR1 SGHNT, CDR2 YENEEA. CDR3 length equals 15 residues. V was cut by 5 bases and J by 5 bases, with 15 bases left in between.

The sample holds one count of this clone. The chain couples TRBV4-1 to TRBJ2-1, with 9 bases identical to TRBD2. This CDR3 region has 16 residues. CDR1 and CDR2 from the germline V gene are MGHRA and YSYEKL. V lost 2 bases and J lost 0; bases outside the gene matches: 2. CDR3 loop: CASSQLSGSSYNEQFF. DNA for the CDR3: TGCGCCAGCAGCCAACTTAGCGGGAGCTCCTACAATGAGCAGTTCTTC.

The chain has TRBV19 and TRBJ1-2; 9 bases fit TRBD1. The J segment lost 4 bases and the V segment lost 5 bases, leaving 2 bases of the junction unmatched. Germline assignment: CDR1 LNHDA and CDR2 SQIVND (reference sequence). This CDR3 is built from 13 residues. CDR3 nucleotides: TGTGCCAGTAGTCCGGACAGGGGCTATGGCTACACCTTC. Its protein is CASSPDRGYGYTF.

J is TRBJ1-5 and V is TRBV2; 7 bases line up with TRBD1. Germline V lookup: CDR1 SNHLY, CDR2 FYNNEI. The CDR3 is 14 amino acids. V gave up 3 bases and J gave up 4 bases; unmatched junction bases: 3. CDR3 DNA: TGTGCCAGCAGTGAGTGGGACAGAAATCAGCCCCAGCATTTT. Its protein product is CASSEWDRNQPQHF.

The V and J genes are TRBV9 and TRBJ2-5; perhaps TRBD1 as D (5 bases). CDR1 SGDLS and CDR2 YYNGEE come from the germline V gene. The CDR3 is 14 residues long. The germline V and J ends were trimmed by 2 bases and 7 bases, with 15 bases remaining between them. The CDR3 here is CASSVDIGTVTQYF. The CDR3 DNA reads as TGTGCCAGCAGCGTGGACATTGGTACAGTGACCCAGTACTTC.

The V call is TRBV7-2, the J call TRBJ2-6; TRBD1 matches at 7 bases. Trimming cost V 2 bases and J 0 bases; bases outside gene matches: 4. Per germline, CDR1 SGHTA and CDR2 FQGNSA. This CDR3 is 17 amino acids long. CDR3 DNA: TGTGCCAGCAGCTTAACAGGGGCTAACTCTGGGGCCAACGTCCTGACTTTC. It specifies CASSLTGANSGANVLTF.

The chain recombines TRBV14 with TRBJ2-7; D unresolved. The germline V gene has CDR1 SGHDN and CDR2 FVKESK. V gave up 2 bases and J gave up 5 bases, with 16 bases separating them. This CDR3 is built from 15 residues. The CDR3 spells CASSQLSLLRNEQYF. DNA of the CDR3: TGTGCCAGCAGCCAATTGAGTTTACTACGGAACGAGCAGTACTTC.

This clone has just one count. The J gene is TRBJ1-4, the V gene TRBV5-1, with 7 bases fitting TRBD1. With 0 bases clipped from V and 8 bases from J, the junction kept 4 bases outside the gene matches. The CDR3 spans 14 residues. In germline, CDR1 is SGHRS, CDR2 YFSETQ. The CDR3 nucleotides read TGCGCCAGCAGCTTGGCAGGGGGAATGGAAAAACTGTTTTTT. Translating it yields CASSLAGGMEKLFF.

This clone appeared a single time. The gene calls are TRBV4-1 and TRBJ2-1; TRBD2 agrees at 9 bases. The ends lost 1 base at V and 4 bases at J; junction bases unmatched: 5. CDR1 is MGHRA, CDR2 YSYEKL, per germline. The CDR3 runs to 16 residues. The CDR3 here is CASSQVGSGGYNEQFF. CDR3 sequence (DNA): TGCGCCAGCAGCCAAGTTGGTAGCGGGGGTTACAATGAGCAGTTCTTC.

V gene TRBV30 combines with J gene TRBJ1-1; D may be TRBD1 (5 bases). V gave up 2 bases and J gave up 0 bases, with 7 bases separating them. The CDR3 extends over 13 amino acids. CDR1 GTSNPN and CDR2 SVGIG come from the germline V gene (reference sequence). The CDR3, as DNA: TGTGCCTGGAGTTTGACAGTGAACACTGAAGCTTTCTTT. It encodes CAWSLTVNTEAFF.

CDR3 amino acids: CASSLVGTEKLFF. CDR3 coding DNA: TGTGCCAGCAGCTTGGTGGGGACAGAAAAACTGTTTTTT. V is TRBV5-6 and J is TRBJ1-4, with TRBD1 as a possible D gene (6 bases). The germline V gene encodes CDR1 SGHDT and CDR2 YYEEEE. With 0 bases removed from V and 8 bases from J, the gap between germline ends came to 8 bases. This CDR3 is 13 amino acids long. Supplemented by reference TRBV5-6 and TRBJ1-4, the full variable domain reads DAGVTQSPTHLIKTRGQQVTLRCSPKSGHDTVSWYQQALGQGPQFIFQYYEEEERQRGNFPDRFSGHQFPNYSSELNVNALLLGDSALYLCASSLVGTEKLFFGSGTQLSVL.

The chain recombines TRBV2 with TRBJ1-1; 8 nucleotides agree with TRBD1. The CDR3 extends over 15 amino acids. J lost 1 base, V lost 9 bases, and 10 bases had no gene match. CDR1 and CDR2 from the germline V gene are SNHLY and FYNNEI. Here the CDR3 reads CARVLIDRGNTEAFF. In nucleotides, the CDR3 is TGTGCCAGGGTCCTTATAGACAGGGGGAACACTGAAGCTTTCTTT.

This chain links TRBV4-2 with TRBJ2-7; D not certain. Trimming removed 1 base at V and 5 bases at J, with 9 bases between. CDR3 length equals 13 residues. Germline V CDR1 and CDR2: LGHNA, YNFKEQ. In DNA form, the CDR3 reads TGTGCCAGCAGCCAAGCCCCCGTCCACGAGCAGTACTTC. It encodes CASSQAPVHEQYF.

This chain links TRBV7-2 with TRBJ2-7; TRBD2 matches 7 bases. The V gene end was trimmed by 1 base and the J gene end by 3 bases; junction bases not matched to a gene: 6. Germline CDR1 reads SGHTA; CDR2 reads FQGNSA. The CDR3 length is 15 residues. The CDR3 is CASSLGFGGSYEQYF. The CDR3 DNA reads as TGTGCCAGCAGCTTAGGGTTCGGGGGGAGCTACGAGCAGTACTTC.

The rearrangement links TRBV4-2 to TRBJ1-6; D call uncertain. Looked up from germline, CDR1 is LGHNA and CDR2 is YNFKEQ. The CDR3 length is 16 residues. Trimming removed 0 bases from V and 6 bases from J, with 12 bases in between. The CDR3 DNA reads TGTGCCAGCAGCCAAGATTCGAACGGAGGTAATTCACCCCTCCACTTT. It is translated as CASSQDSNGGNSPLHF.

This sequence joins TRBV2 and TRBJ2-7, with 10 bases matching TRBD1. The CDR3 totals 11 residues. CDR1 and CDR2 (germline): SNHLY, FYNNEI. V lost 6 bases, J lost 13 bases, and 6 bases stayed unmatched. The CDR3 sequence is CASRGTGEFYF. The CDR3 nucleotides read TGTGCCAGCAGAGGGACAGGGGAATTCTACTTC.